The 15 T cell receptor beta chains below come from one sample, sequenced in a study of blood T cell repertoires in COVID-19. Assay: immunoSEQ multiplex PCR; the TCRdb copy retains only in-frame clones and omits some. The repertoire holds 450,000 to 500,000 clones, with 87% as singletons. The sequenced material came from PBMCs or T cells enriched from blood (not recorded which). The receptors come from a young woman who had recovered from COVID-19.

This clone was seen just once. The chain employs TRBV19 and TRBJ2-5, with D possibly being TRBD1 (6 bases). Germline V CDR1 and CDR2: LNHDA, SQIVND (reference sequence). The CDR3 contains 15 residues. Trimming removed 6 bases at V and 1 base at J, with 15 bases between. The CDR3: CASRSGTTSQETQYF. The CDR3 bases are TGTGCCAGTAGGTCCGGGACAACTTCCCAAGAGACCCAGTACTTC.

CDR3 protein: CASNPRGLAGASTGELFF. The CDR3 DNA reads TGTGCCAGCAACCCTCGGGGACTAGCGGGGGCAAGCACCGGGGAGCTGTTTTTT. The chain carries TRBV4-2 and TRBJ2-2; 14 nucleotides align to TRBD2. This CDR3 comprises 18 residues. After removal of 7 bases from V and 4 bases from J, the junction contained 11 bases not matched to a gene. From germline, CDR1 is LGHNA and CDR2 YNFKEQ.

V usage is TRBV28 and J usage is TRBJ1-2; 7 nucleotides agree with TRBD1. V lost 7 bases, J lost 5 bases, and 13 bases stayed unmatched. The germline CDR1 and CDR2 sequences are MDHEN and SYDVKM. The CDR3 consists of 15 residues. The CDR3 spells CASTATGTVLYGYTF. CDR3 sequence (DNA): TGTGCCAGCACTGCCACCGGGACAGTATTATATGGCTACACCTTC.

The chain recombines TRBV5-1 with TRBJ2-1, with 13 bases matching TRBD2. The CDR3 is 14 amino acids. Losses at the gene ends were 2 bases for V and 15 bases for J; bases not matched to a gene: 8. Germline assignment: CDR1 SGHRS and CDR2 YFSETQ. The CDR3 sequence: CASSFGTSGDLGFF. For the CDR3, the DNA is TGCGCCAGCAGCTTCGGGACTAGCGGGGACCTGGGGTTCTTC.

This sequence joins TRBV5-7 and TRBJ2-5; no clear D gene. TRBV5-7 is filed as an ORF, its function uncertain. The ends were cut back, 4 bases at V and 1 base at J, with 8 bases in the middle. The CDR3 spans 13 residues. CDR3: CASSPSPQETQYF. CDR3 nucleotides: TGTGCCAGCAGCCCCTCCCCCCAAGAGACCCAGTACTTC.

Turning to this clone: One end of the junction is discordant with germline, which a read error may explain. This chain connects TRBV25-1 to TRBJ2-1; D gene uncertain. This CDR3 contains 15 residues. Germline values: CDR1 MGHDK, CDR2 SYGVNS. In DNA form, the CDR3 reads TGTGCCAGCAGTGAAGAGCTCTCCTCCTTCAATGAGCAGTTCTTC. Translating it yields CASSEELSSFNEQFF.

The chain is built from TRBV5-1 and TRBJ1-1, with D perhaps matching TRBD1 (5 bases). The CDR3 contains 15 residues. Germline values: CDR1 SGHRS, CDR2 YFSETQ. Trimming removed 0 bases at V and 4 bases at J, with 13 bases between. The CDR3 loop is CASSLGFGAGTEAFF. CDR3 bases: TGCGCCAGCAGCTTGGGTTTTGGGGCAGGCACTGAAGCTTTCTTT.

This chain uses TRBV7-2 with TRBJ1-1; TRBD1 agrees at 11 bases. The germline gives CDR1 SGHTA, CDR2 FQGNSA. The CDR3 has 16 residues. V lost 5 bases and J lost 1; bases outside the gene matches: 6. The CDR3 protein is CASSPRTGGANTEAFF. As DNA, the CDR3 is TGTGCCAGCAGCCCGAGGACAGGGGGCGCGAACACTGAAGCTTTCTTT.

The V and J genes are TRBV7-9 and TRBJ1-5; 8 nucleotides agree with TRBD1. The CDR3 runs 16 residues. The V gene end was trimmed by 2 bases and the J gene end by 7 bases; junction bases not matched to a gene: 10. Germline V gives CDR1 SEHNR, CDR2 FQNEAQ (reference sequence). In nucleotides, the CDR3 is TGTGCCAGCAGCTTAAGCACGCAGGGGGCAGGCCAGCCCCAGCATTTT. Protein product: CASSLSTQGAGQPQHF.

The V call is TRBV19, the J call TRBJ2-5; 7 bases agree with TRBD2. The V segment lost 7 bases and the J segment 2 bases; nucleotides outside the gene matches: 19. Germline V gene lookup returns CDR1 LNHDA and CDR2 SQIVND (reference sequence). The CDR3 has 18 residues. CDR3 loop: CASKGPTSDSPSQETQYF. The DNA of the CDR3 is TGTGCCAGTAAGGGCCCTACTAGCGACTCTCCATCGCAAGAGACCCAGTACTTC.

This clone was picked up a small number of times. The rearrangement links TRBV5-1 to TRBJ2-1; 7 bases are shared with TRBD1. This CDR3 spans 14 amino acids. J gave up 9 bases and V 4 bases, and 10 bases lay outside the gene matches. The germline V gene encodes CDR1 SGHRS and CDR2 YFSETQ. As DNA, the CDR3 is TGCGCCAGCAGCCCCATTGAAGGGGGCGGTGAGCAGTTCTTC. Residues: CASSPIEGGGEQFF.

This clone was seen a few times. The chain recombines TRBV5-6 with TRBJ1-3; D unclear. In germline, CDR1 is SGHDT, CDR2 YYEEEE. The V gene lost 3 bases and the J gene lost 0 bases, with 10 bases spanning the gap. There are 15 residues in the CDR3. Written as DNA, the CDR3 is TGTGCCAGCAGCTCGGATGGGAGCTCTGGAAACACCATATATTTT. Translated: CASSSDGSSGNTIYF.

The count of this clone is one. This rearrangement joins TRBV27 to TRBJ1-1; D is possibly TRBD1 (5 bases). This CDR3 is 14 amino acids long. Germline V lookup: CDR1 MNHEY, CDR2 SMNVEV (reference sequence). V shed 1 base and J shed 5 bases, with 11 bases lying between them. The CDR3 nucleotides are TGTGCCAGCAGTTTATATTCAGGGCGGACTGAAGCTTTCTTT. It translates to CASSLYSGRTEAFF.

The rearrangement uses TRBV25-1 and TRBJ2-1; 10 nucleotides line up with TRBD2. CDR1 is MGHDK and CDR2 is SYGVNS in the germline V gene. The CDR3 consists of 14 residues. The ends lost 8 bases at V and 3 bases at J; junction bases unmatched: 4. CDR3 residues: CASSKRGGYNEQFF. The DNA of the CDR3 is TGTGCCAGCTCTAAGCGGGGGGGCTACAATGAGCAGTTCTTC.

The J gene is TRBJ2-2, the V gene TRBV5-1, with TRBD1 matching 11 bases. Germline lookup yields CDR1 SGHRS and CDR2 YFSETQ. The CDR3 covers 15 residues. J gave up 7 bases and V 4 bases, and 6 bases lay outside the gene matches. The CDR3 is CASSRTGGGIGELFF. CDR3 nucleotides: TGCGCCAGCAGCCGGACAGGGGGCGGTATCGGGGAGCTGTTTTTT.